This TCR beta chain was observed in a study of cytomegalovirus exposure and HLA in healthy donors. The repertoire was sequenced with immunoSEQ multiplex PCR; TCRdb's copy has only in-frame clones and lacks some. The repertoire holds 200,000 to 250,000 clones, with around 86% as singletons. Germline values: CDR1 SGHRS, CDR2 YFSETQ. The CDR3 length is 15 residues. The germline V and J ends were trimmed by 0 bases and 8 bases, with 14 bases remaining between them. The sample comprised PBMCs. The TCR was taken from a woman younger than 30 in good health and CMV-seropositive. The chain couples TRBV5-1 to TRBJ1-4, with D possibly matching TRBD1 (5 bases). CDR3 amino acids: CASSLAGGIREKLFF. The CDR3 DNA reads TGCGCCAGCAGCTTGGCCGGGGGAATTCGAGAAAAACTGTTTTTT.